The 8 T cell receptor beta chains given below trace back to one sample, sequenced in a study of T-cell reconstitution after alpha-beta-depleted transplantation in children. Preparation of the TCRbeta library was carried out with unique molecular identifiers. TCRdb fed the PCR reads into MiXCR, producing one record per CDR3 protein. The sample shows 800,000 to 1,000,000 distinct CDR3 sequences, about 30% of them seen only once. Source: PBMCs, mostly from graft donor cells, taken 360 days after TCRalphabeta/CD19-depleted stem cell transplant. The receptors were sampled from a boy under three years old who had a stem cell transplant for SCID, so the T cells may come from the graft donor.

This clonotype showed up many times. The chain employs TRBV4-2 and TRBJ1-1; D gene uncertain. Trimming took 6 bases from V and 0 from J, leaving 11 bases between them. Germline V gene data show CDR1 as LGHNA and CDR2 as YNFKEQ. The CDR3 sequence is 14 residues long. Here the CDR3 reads CASRTASLNTEAFF. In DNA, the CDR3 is TGTGCCAGCAGGACGGCTAGCTTGAACACTGAAGCTTTCTTT.

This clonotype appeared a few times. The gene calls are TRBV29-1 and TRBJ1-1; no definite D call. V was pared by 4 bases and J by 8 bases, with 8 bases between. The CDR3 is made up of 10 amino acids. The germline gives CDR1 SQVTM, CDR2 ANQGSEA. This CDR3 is CSVVEGEAFF. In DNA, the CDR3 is TGCAGCGTTGTCGAAGGGGAAGCTTTCTTT.

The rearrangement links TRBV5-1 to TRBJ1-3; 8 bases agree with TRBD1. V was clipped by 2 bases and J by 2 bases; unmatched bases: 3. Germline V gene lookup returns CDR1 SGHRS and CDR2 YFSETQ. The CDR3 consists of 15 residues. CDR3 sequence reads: CASSFQGAAGNTIYF. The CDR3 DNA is TGCGCCAGCAGCTTCCAGGGGGCGGCTGGAAACACCATATATTTT.

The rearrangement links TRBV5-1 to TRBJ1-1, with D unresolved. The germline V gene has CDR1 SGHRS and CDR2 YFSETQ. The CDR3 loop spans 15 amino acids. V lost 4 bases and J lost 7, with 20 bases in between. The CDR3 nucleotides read TGCGCCAGCAGCCTAGGAAATAACAAACCGGTTGAAGCTTTCTTT. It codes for CASSLGNNKPVEAFF. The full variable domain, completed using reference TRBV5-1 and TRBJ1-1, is KAGVTQTPRYLIKTRGQQVTLSCSPISGHRSVSWYQQTPGQGLQFLFEYFSETQRNKGNFPGRFSGRQFSNSRSEMNVSTLELGDSALYLCASSLGNNKPVEAFFGQGTRLTVV.

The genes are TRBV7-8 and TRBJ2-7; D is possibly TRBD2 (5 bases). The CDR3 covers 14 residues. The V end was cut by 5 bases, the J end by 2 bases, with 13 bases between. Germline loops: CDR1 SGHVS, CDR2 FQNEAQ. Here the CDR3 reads CASSPGSATYEQYF. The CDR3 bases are TGTGCCAGCAGCCCGGGATCTGCGACCTACGAGCAGTACTTC. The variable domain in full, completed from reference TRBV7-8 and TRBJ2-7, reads GAGVSQSPRYKVAKRGQDVALRCDPISGHVSLFWYQQALGQGPEFLTYFQNEAQLDKSGLPSDRFFAERPEGSVSTLKIQRTQQEDSAVYLCASSPGSATYEQYFGPGTRLTVT.

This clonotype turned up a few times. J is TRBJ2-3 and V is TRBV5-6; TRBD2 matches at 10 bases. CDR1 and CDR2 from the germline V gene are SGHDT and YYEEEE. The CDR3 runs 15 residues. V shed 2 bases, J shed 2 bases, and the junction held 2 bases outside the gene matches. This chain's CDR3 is CASSFLAGDTDTQYF. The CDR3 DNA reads TGTGCCAGCAGCTTCCTAGCGGGGGACACAGATACGCAGTATTTT.

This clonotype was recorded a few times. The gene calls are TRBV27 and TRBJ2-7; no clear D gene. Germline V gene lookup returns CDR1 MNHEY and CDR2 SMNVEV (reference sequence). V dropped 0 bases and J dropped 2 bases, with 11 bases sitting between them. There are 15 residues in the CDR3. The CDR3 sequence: CASSLSVRPAYEQYF. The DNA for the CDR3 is TGTGCCAGCAGTTTATCGGTCCGCCCAGCCTACGAGCAGTACTTC.

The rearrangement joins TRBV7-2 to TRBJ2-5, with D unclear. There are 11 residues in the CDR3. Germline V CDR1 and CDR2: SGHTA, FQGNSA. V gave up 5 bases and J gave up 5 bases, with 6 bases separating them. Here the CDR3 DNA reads TGTGCCAGCAGCGCCTGGGAGACCCAGTACTTC. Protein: CASSAWETQYF. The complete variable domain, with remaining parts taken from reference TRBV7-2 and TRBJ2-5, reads GAGVSQSPSNKVTEKGKDVELRCDPISGHTALYWYRQSLGQGLEFLIYFQGNSAPDKSGLPSDRFSAERTGGSVSTLTIQRTQQEDSAVYLCASSAWETQYFGPGTRLLVL.